This T cell receptor (beta chain) was identified in a study of blood T cell repertoires in COVID-19. Overall study: T cells, B-cell-depleted T cells, or PBMCs supplied cDNA or gDNA.

As originally analysed: Reference gene primer amplification in the assay estimated nucleated cell counts. Clones were read by immunoSEQ multiplex PCR, and TCRdb kept only the in-frame ones, dropping some. V, J and clone size are taken as reported in that table, and D and trimming were inferred from the DNA itself. The data hold some 130,000 clones, with almost 85% observed a single time. Participants, 18 to 89 years old, spanned fewer than 30 US areas. Cohort allocation depended upon clinical history that participants reported. CDR3 length: 15 amino acids. Per germline, CDR1 SGDLS and CDR2 YYNGEE. The V gene lost 3 bases and the J gene lost 3 bases, with 15 bases spanning the gap.

The source material was PBMCs or T cells enriched from blood (not recorded which). The sequence derives from a man aged 40-49 years with acute COVID-19. This chain links TRBV9 with TRBJ1-2; D is ambiguous. As DNA, the CDR3 is TGTGCCAGCAGCGCCCAAGCGCAGCCGTACTATGGCTACACCTTC. Translated, it gives CASSAQAQPYYGYTF. The entire variable domain, with the rest obtained from reference TRBV9 and TRBJ1-2, is as follows: DSGVTQTPKHLITATGQRVTLRCSPRSGDLSVYWYQQSLDQGLQFLIQYYNGEERAKGNILERFSAQQFPDLHSELNLSSLELGDSALYFCASSAQAQPYYGYTFGSGTRLTVV.